These T cell receptor beta chains were read from a single sample in a study of cytomegalovirus exposure and HLA in healthy donors. TCRdb's copy holds only in-frame clones and misses some; the assay was immunoSEQ multiplex PCR. The sample shows about 140,000 clones, around three fifths of them seen only once. The sample taken for sequencing was PBMCs. These receptors were collected from a male donor in good health and CMV-seronegative. The CDR3 runs from the conserved cysteine through the conserved F or W. The D gene is left open where the match is weak. Only part of the rows carry a size: once, few, many, or a class if the clone is expanded.

d_call: TRBD2
clone_size: .
v_call: TRBV9
j_call: TRBJ2-3
cdr3_aa: CASSVAPAGGGTDTQYF
cdr3_nt: TGTGCCAGCAGCGTAGCCCCCGCGGGGGGGGGCACAGATACGCAGTATTTT

d_call: .
clone_size: few
v_call: TRBV7-9
j_call: TRBJ1-3
cdr3_aa: CASSLDLVISLGDTIYF
cdr3_nt: TGTGCCAGCAGCTTAGATTTGGTGATTAGTCTTGGAGACACCATATATTTT

d_call: .
clone_size: .
v_call: TRBV13
j_call: TRBJ2-7
cdr3_aa: CASSLETGSYEQYF
cdr3_nt: TGTGCCAGCAGCTTAGAGACAGGATCCTACGAGCAGTACTTC

d_call: TRBD1
clone_size: .
v_call: TRBV5-1
j_call: TRBJ2-7
cdr3_aa: CASSPRTGIVYEQYF
cdr3_nt: TGCGCCAGCAGCCCTAGGACAGGGATCGTCTACGAGCAGTACTTC

d_call: TRBD2
clone_size: few
v_call: TRBV11-1
j_call: TRBJ2-7
cdr3_aa: CASSPTSVYEQYF
cdr3_nt: TGTGCCAGCAGCCCGACTAGCGTCTACGAGCAGTACTTC

d_call: TRBD2
clone_size: .
v_call: TRBV6-5
j_call: TRBJ2-3
cdr3_aa: CASSYPAGGRDTQYF
cdr3_nt: TGTGCCAGCAGTTATCCAGCGGGGGGGCGGGATACGCAGTATTTT

d_call: TRBD1
clone_size: .
v_call: TRBV7-2
j_call: TRBJ2-4
cdr3_aa: CASSPHGQAQNIQYF
cdr3_nt: TGTGCCAGCAGCCCGCACGGACAGGCCCAAAACATTCAGTACTTC

d_call: TRBD2
clone_size: .
v_call: TRBV19
j_call: TRBJ2-5
cdr3_aa: CASSFRTSGGQETQYF
cdr3_nt: TGTGCCAGTAGTTTCCGGACTAGCGGGGGCCAAGAGACCCAGTACTTC

d_call: .
clone_size: .
v_call: TRBV9
j_call: TRBJ1-2
cdr3_aa: CASSPSSGGYGYTF
cdr3_nt: TGTGCCAGCAGCCCCTCTTCGGGGGGCTACGGCTACACCTTC

d_call: TRBD2
clone_size: .
v_call: TRBV19
j_call: TRBJ2-5
cdr3_aa: CASRPRGSGRGETQYF
cdr3_nt: TGTGCCAGTAGGCCTAGAGGTAGCGGGAGGGGAGAGACCCAGTACTTC

d_call: .
clone_size: few
v_call: TRBV7-9
j_call: TRBJ1-4
cdr3_aa: CASSPGGFGEKLFF
cdr3_nt: TGTGCCAGCAGCCCCGGGGGGTTTGGTGAAAAACTGTTTTTT

d_call: .
clone_size: .
v_call: TRBV9
j_call: TRBJ1-1
cdr3_aa: CASSVGTGSWTEAFF
cdr3_nt: TGTGCCAGCAGCGTAGGCACAGGTAGTTGGACTGAAGCTTTCTTT

d_call: TRBD1
clone_size: .
v_call: TRBV19
j_call: TRBJ2-3
cdr3_aa: CATRDRGTDTQYF
cdr3_nt: TGTGCCACCAGGGACAGGGGAACAGATACGCAGTATTTT

d_call: .
clone_size: once
v_call: TRBV18
j_call: TRBJ2-7
cdr3_aa: CASSPTRVGTYEQYF
cdr3_nt: TGTGCCAGCTCACCTACCCGGGTCGGCACCTACGAGCAGTACTTC

d_call: .
clone_size: few
v_call: TRBV7-9
j_call: TRBJ1-3
cdr3_aa: CASSPRENTIYF
cdr3_nt: TGTGCCAGCAGCCCTCGAGAAAACACCATATATTTT

d_call: .
clone_size: .
v_call: TRBV6-5
j_call: TRBJ1-1
cdr3_aa: CASSLQGTMNTEAFF
cdr3_nt: TGTGCCAGCAGTTTACAGGGCACCATGAACACTGAAGCTTTCTTT

d_call: .
clone_size: few
v_call: TRBV6-5
j_call: TRBJ2-3
cdr3_aa: CASSYSGVGTDTQYF
cdr3_nt: TGTGCCAGCAGTTACTCAGGGGTTGGCACAGATACGCAGTATTTT

d_call: .
clone_size: .
v_call: TRBV11-2
j_call: TRBJ2-7
cdr3_aa: CASSLGTNYEQYF
cdr3_nt: TGTGCCAGCAGCTTAGGGACAAACTACGAGCAGTACTTC

d_call: .
clone_size: .
v_call: TRBV28
j_call: TRBJ2-7
cdr3_aa: CASSLSLGRGNYEQYF
cdr3_nt: TGTGCCAGCAGTTTAAGTCTCGGCAGGGGTAACTACGAGCAGTACTTC

d_call: .
clone_size: once
v_call: TRBV6-5
j_call: TRBJ2-7
cdr3_aa: CASSRETYEQYF
cdr3_nt: TGTGCCAGCAGCAGGGAAACCTACGAGCAGTACTTC

d_call: .
clone_size: few
v_call: TRBV11-2
j_call: TRBJ2-5
cdr3_aa: CASSFPQGQPGQETQYF
cdr3_nt: TGTGCCAGCAGCTTCCCGCAGGGACAACCGGGCCAAGAGACCCAGTACTTC

d_call: .
clone_size: once
v_call: TRBV5-6
j_call: TRBJ1-5
cdr3_aa: CASSLSTYSNQPQHF
cdr3_nt: TGTGCCAGCAGCTTATCCACCTATAGCAATCAGCCCCAGCATTTT

d_call: .
clone_size: .
v_call: TRBV27
j_call: TRBJ2-7
cdr3_aa: CASTSAGEVEQYF
cdr3_nt: TGTGCCAGCACGTCGGCAGGGGAAGTTGAGCAGTACTTC

d_call: TRBD1
clone_size: once
v_call: TRBV25-1
j_call: TRBJ2-7
cdr3_aa: CASSFLAGGAYEQYF
cdr3_nt: TGTGCCAGCAGCTTCCTAGCAGGGGGAGCCTACGAGCAGTACTTC

d_call: .
clone_size: .
v_call: TRBV4-1
j_call: TRBJ1-6
cdr3_aa: CASSQAGRGNSPLHF
cdr3_nt: TGCGCCAGCAGCCAAGCAGGGAGGGGGAATTCACCCCTCCACTTT

d_call: TRBD2
clone_size: few
v_call: TRBV9
j_call: TRBJ2-2
cdr3_aa: CASSALADNTGELFF
cdr3_nt: TGTGCCAGCAGCGCACTAGCGGACAACACCGGGGAGCTGTTTTTT

d_call: .
clone_size: once
v_call: TRBV2
j_call: TRBJ2-1
cdr3_aa: CASSDPTEYSSYNEQFF
cdr3_nt: TGTGCCAGCAGTGACCCGACAGAGTACAGCTCCTACAATGAGCAGTTCTTC

d_call: TRBD2
clone_size: .
v_call: TRBV7-8
j_call: TRBJ2-1
cdr3_aa: CASSNGLADDNEQFF
cdr3_nt: TGTGCCAGCAGCAACGGACTAGCGGACGACAATGAGCAGTTCTTC

d_call: .
clone_size: .
v_call: TRBV23-1
j_call: TRBJ1-5
cdr3_aa: CASSQETDLYSNQPQHF
cdr3_nt: TGCGCCAGCAGTCAAGAGACAGACTTATATAGCAATCAGCCCCAGCATTTT

d_call: .
clone_size: .
v_call: TRBV2
j_call: TRBJ2-5
cdr3_aa: CASSVGRIQETQYF
cdr3_nt: TGTGCCAGCAGCGTGGGGAGGATTCAAGAGACCCAGTACTTC

d_call: TRBD1
clone_size: .
v_call: TRBV11-2
j_call: TRBJ2-1
cdr3_aa: CASSTLQGASLPLGNEQFF
cdr3_nt: TGTGCCAGCAGCACTCTACAGGGGGCCTCTCTACCTTTGGGTAATGAGCAGTTCTTC

d_call: .
clone_size: .
v_call: TRBV18
j_call: TRBJ1-6
cdr3_aa: CASSPTAGGGDSPLHF
cdr3_nt: TGTGCCAGCTCACCAACCGCAGGAGGCGGAGATTCACCCCTCCACTTT

d_call: .
clone_size: few
v_call: TRBV7-2
j_call: TRBJ2-5
cdr3_aa: CASSWRDF
cdr3_nt: TGTGCCAGCAGCTGGCGGGACTTC

d_call: .
clone_size: .
v_call: TRBV5-1
j_call: TRBJ2-7
cdr3_aa: CASSTGGGSYEQYF
cdr3_nt: TGCGCCAGCAGTACAGGGGGGGGATCCTACGAGCAGTACTTC

d_call: TRBD1
clone_size: .
v_call: TRBV15
j_call: TRBJ1-6
cdr3_aa: CATSFTTGGPESSYNSPLHF
cdr3_nt: TGTGCCACCAGCTTCACGACAGGGGGCCCCGAAAGCTCCTATAATTCACCCCTCCACTTT

d_call: TRBD1
clone_size: few
v_call: TRBV6-1
j_call: TRBJ1-4
cdr3_aa: CASSVETGVNEKLFF
cdr3_nt: TGTGCCAGCAGTGTAGAGACAGGGGTTAATGAAAAACTGTTTTTT

d_call: TRBD1
clone_size: .
v_call: TRBV7-3
j_call: TRBJ2-3
cdr3_aa: CASSSQGAGTDTQYF
cdr3_nt: TGTGCCAGCAGCTCTCAGGGGGCTGGGACAGATACGCAGTATTTT

d_call: TRBD1
clone_size: .
v_call: TRBV7-3
j_call: TRBJ1-2
cdr3_aa: CASSFGTGYGYTF
cdr3_nt: TGTGCCAGCAGCTTCGGGACAGGGTATGGCTACACCTTC

d_call: TRBD1
clone_size: few
v_call: TRBV15
j_call: TRBJ1-1
cdr3_aa: CATSRDQEGAAEAFF
cdr3_nt: TGTGCCACCAGCAGAGATCAGGAGGGGGCGGCTGAAGCTTTCTTT

d_call: TRBD1
clone_size: once
v_call: TRBV2
j_call: TRBJ1-2
cdr3_aa: CASSALRQGPSGYTF
cdr3_nt: TGTGCCAGCAGTGCGCTGAGACAGGGCCCCAGTGGCTACACCTTC

d_call: .
clone_size: .
v_call: TRBV2
j_call: TRBJ1-6
cdr3_aa: CASSLTGRGSSYNSPLHF
cdr3_nt: TGTGCCAGCAGTCTAACAGGGAGAGGGAGCTCCTATAATTCACCCCTCCACTTT

d_call: TRBD2
clone_size: .
v_call: TRBV5-1
j_call: TRBJ2-7
cdr3_aa: CASSIRTSGGSGSYEQYF
cdr3_nt: TGCGCCAGCAGCATCCGGACTAGCGGGGGGTCTGGGTCCTACGAGCAGTACTTC

d_call: TRBD2
clone_size: .
v_call: TRBV7-3
j_call: TRBJ2-1
cdr3_aa: CASSLRLAGGNEQFF
cdr3_nt: TGTGCCAGCAGCTTAAGACTAGCGGGGGGCAATGAGCAGTTCTTC

d_call: TRBD1
clone_size: .
v_call: TRBV19
j_call: TRBJ2-7
cdr3_aa: CASSTRQGHEQYF
cdr3_nt: TGTGCCAGTAGTACTAGACAGGGCCACGAGCAGTACTTC

d_call: TRBD2
clone_size: .
v_call: TRBV9
j_call: TRBJ2-5
cdr3_aa: CASSVGLRGIETQYF
cdr3_nt: TGTGCCAGCAGCGTAGGTTTGCGGGGGATAGAGACCCAGTACTTC

d_call: TRBD1
clone_size: .
v_call: TRBV10-3
j_call: TRBJ1-5
cdr3_aa: CAISESGTGVNQPQHF
cdr3_nt: TGTGCCATCAGTGAGTCTGGGACAGGAGTAAATCAGCCCCAGCATTTT

d_call: .
clone_size: few
v_call: TRBV4-2
j_call: TRBJ2-3
cdr3_aa: CASSPDPGNPTDTQYF
cdr3_nt: TGTGCCAGCAGCCCAGATCCGGGAAATCCCACAGATACGCAGTATTTT

d_call: TRBD1
clone_size: few
v_call: TRBV6-5
j_call: TRBJ1-4
cdr3_aa: CASRDRGKVEKLFF
cdr3_nt: TGTGCCAGCAGAGACAGGGGGAAGGTCGAAAAACTGTTTTTT